This is a list of T cell receptor beta chains from one sample in a study of blood T cell repertoires in COVID-19. Profiling relied on immunoSEQ multiplex PCR, and the TCRdb table lists in-frame clones only, not all of them. The sample consists of over 150,000 clones, roughly 87% of them appearing once. Sequencing used PBMCs or T cells enriched from blood (not recorded which). Receptors originate from a woman aged 50 to 65 who had recovered from COVID-19. Both conserved end residues are part of each CDR3.

TRBV5-4	CASSKGTGGGNEQFF
TRBV2	CASSGDRGNTEAFF
TRBV6-5	CASSYLYRDPKQFF
TRBV7-2	CASSLKSEQFF
TRBV29-1	CSVQQGITEAFF
TRBV6-2/TRBV6-3	CASSYSRENPGQGRYNEQFF
TRBV7-2	CASKTGGYNEQFF
TRBV19	CASSILQGNTGELFF
TRBV18	CASSPQGASNQPQHF
TRBV3-1/TRBV3-2	CASSDRANYGYTF
TRBV5-1	CASSFGQVYTEAFF
TRBV5-1	CASSSGGLAGVETQYF
TRBV28	CASSPTGGAFTEAFF
TRBV19	CASSHKREDLFGQFF
TRBV15	CATSRDRRNSPLHF
TRBV6-5	CASSRTGRSSYEQYF
TRBV14	CASSQGWGQNYEQYF
TRBV5-4	CASSLDRAGYTF
TRBV27	CASSLLGTGSYEQYF
TRBV27	CASSISGSSYNEQFF
TRBV18	CASSQTGYNEQFF
TRBV3-1/TRBV3-2	CASSQERARAANTGELFF
TRBV3-1/TRBV3-2	CASSLDRGSQPQHF
TRBV30	CAWRLAGAYEQYF
TRBV5-5	CASSQSAGNTEAFF